A selection of T cell receptor beta chains follows, all from one sample in a study of B cell selection in AIRE deficiency. Libraries were prepared by immunoSEQ multiplex PCR; TCRdb keeps only in-frame clonotypes and omits some of them. This sample carries 15,000 or so clones, around 93% of them seen once, and the ten largest clones take about 1%. The material sequenced was Tregs sorted from PBMCs. The source is a human donor with AIRE deficiency. CDR3s include the opening cysteine and the closing phenylalanine or tryptophan.

>TRBV28|TRBJ1-3
CASSSHSGQQTTIYF
>TRBV5-5|TRBJ2-1
CASSPGTQQFF
>TRBV6-4|TRBJ2-7
CASSRGLAPYEQYF
>TRBV5-5|TRBJ1-4
CASSHHRDEKLFF
>TRBV14|TRBJ1-1
CASSQVGYGLNTEAFF
>TRBV5-4|TRBJ2-3
CASSLAVSGGGTDTQYF
>TRBV11-1|TRBJ1-6
CASSNQRRGTAPLHF
>TRBV7-9|TRBJ1-2
CASTNVGTGYTF
>TRBV20-1|TRBJ1-1
CSASEMTEAFF
>TRBV4-3|TRBJ2-2
CASSHPRGSGELFF
>TRBV2|TRBJ1-5
CASSNGLDQPQHF
>TRBV7-9|TRBJ1-2
CASSSHTMTGLYGYTF
>TRBV6-5|TRBJ2-5
CASSKEETQYF
>TRBV7-2|TRBJ2-1
CASSQGTGRGLSSYNEQFF
>TRBV5-1|TRBJ2-1
CASSSLASSYNEQFF
>TRBV7-6|TRBJ2-7
CASSLASGSYEQYF
>TRBV27|TRBJ1-6
CASKGGDGSYNSPLHF
>TRBV28|TRBJ2-2
CASSFFSRGYYTGELFF
>TRBV5-6|TRBJ2-4
CASSSVGQGKNIQYF
>TRBV6-5|TRBJ2-7
CASSYSLKYEQYF
>TRBV27|TRBJ2-3
CASSITPDTQYF
>TRBV5-1|TRBJ1-6
CASSGGQINSPLHF
>TRBV18|TRBJ1-6
CASSPPPGQYPSTLHF
>TRBV7-9|TRBJ1-5
CASSPDRAHQPQHF
>TRBV28|TRBJ2-1
CASSLNFHEQFF
>TRBV15|TRBJ1-1
CATSTPRGQASEAFF
>TRBV28|TRBJ2-7
CASRPGTGPYEQYF
>TRBV7-6|TRBJ2-5
CASSLVRGETQYF
>TRBV7-2|TRBJ2-1
CASSLGVTRGNEQFF
>TRBV7-6|TRBJ2-3
CASSLALTSGRQYF
>TRBV20-1|TRBJ1-2
CSARGGTGYTF
>TRBV7-2|TRBJ2-7
CASSPHGQGSYEQYF